This passage covers 10 T cell receptor beta chains from one sample sequenced in a study of T cells in Graves' hyperthyroidism and ophthalmopathy (dated by TCRdb to between 2018 and 2021). The method was multiplex PCR. Sequencing was performed on an Illumina HiSeq 2000. The TCR beta CDR3 regions were amplified from the RNA transcripts. The first round of RT-PCR for the TCR CDR3 was performed with the HTBI primer set and the Qiagen OneStep RT-PCR kit. TCRdb applied fastp at Q25 and MiXCR to the public reads, then kept only in-frame beta chains. Each CDR3 protein gets just one entry, which takes the most common genes and DNA from the rows behind it. The sample has 490,000 or so distinct CDR3 sequences on record, 22% of them singletons. The ten top clones hold under 55% of the sample. Sequenced material: blood. The source is an older woman with Graves' ophthalmopathy.

This clonotype has only a few counts. The J gene is TRBJ2-1, the V gene TRBV20-1; D gene uncertain. This CDR3 spans 10 amino acids. CDR1 is DFQATT and CDR2 is SNEGSKA in the germline V gene (reference sequence). Trimming pared 3 bases from V and 9 bases from J, leaving 6 bases between. CDR3 in amino acids: CSASLREQFF. The CDR3, as DNA: TGCAGTGCTAGTCTACGTGAGCAGTTCTTC.

The V and J genes are TRBV19 and TRBJ2-5; D possibly corresponds to TRBD2 (5 bases). Trimming took 7 bases from V and 4 from J, leaving 10 bases between them. This CDR3 has 12 residues. Per the germline V gene, CDR1 is LNHDA and CDR2 is SQIVND (reference sequence). The DNA for the CDR3 is TGTGCCAGTAAGGCAGGAGGAGAGACCCAGTACTTC. Its protein is CASKAGGETQYF.

Ten or more counts support this clonotype. The rearrangement uses TRBV19 and TRBJ2-3; no firm D call. The CDR3 has 14 amino acids. V was clipped by 3 bases and J by 2 bases, with 9 bases between them. Germline assignment: CDR1 LNHDA and CDR2 SQIVND (reference sequence). The CDR3: CASSMRRNTDTQYF. DNA of the CDR3: TGTGCCAGTAGTATGCGGCGAAACACAGATACGCAGTATTTT.

The chain links TRBV12-3 or TRBV12-4 to TRBJ2-1; 7 nucleotides match TRBD2. V shed 5 bases, J shed 9 bases, and the junction held 19 bases outside the gene matches. The length of the CDR3 is 17 residues. The CDR3 sequence is CASSPIRLADPVGEQFF. DNA of the CDR3: TGTGCCAGCAGTCCGATAAGGCTAGCGGACCCTGTAGGTGAGCAGTTCTTC.

As to this clonotype: One end of the junction fails to match germline, which may point to a read error. The genes are TRBV6-1 and TRBJ1-3, with 9 nucleotides matching TRBD1. Germline CDR1 and CDR2: MNHNS and SASEGT. The CDR3 loop spans 13 amino acids. The CDR3 nucleotides are TGTGCCAGCAGCCCCGGGACAGGGAATTTGATGGATTTT. Translation: CASSPGTGNLMDF.

The V gene is TRBV6-8, the J gene TRBJ2-1, with TRBD2 matching over 12 bases. With V trimmed by 6 bases and J by 5 bases, 5 bases remained unmatched. Germline CDR1 reads MNHGY; CDR2 reads SAAAGT. This CDR3 region has 15 residues. The CDR3: CASSGLAGSHNEQFF. CDR3 in DNA: TGTGCCAGCAGCGGACTAGCGGGAAGTCACAATGAGCAGTTCTTC.

This clonotype appeared a few times. The chain uses TRBV12-3 or TRBV12-4 and TRBJ2-5; TRBD1 matches at 7 bases. The CDR3 contains 13 residues. V lost 8 bases to trimming and J lost 5 bases; unmatched junction nucleotides: 8. The CDR3 bases are TGTGCCAGCGGACAGGTGGGGCAGGAGACCCAGTACTTC. Translation: CASGQVGQETQYF.

This clonotype has at least ten counts. V and J are TRBV2 and TRBJ1-1, with D unresolved. The germline CDR1 and CDR2 sequences are SNHLY and FYNNEI. Trimming stripped 4 bases from V and 6 bases from J, with 15 bases between. This CDR3 spans 14 amino acids. CDR3 amino acids: CASSAFLVGAEAFF. Written as DNA, the CDR3 is TGTGCCAGCAGTGCCTTTCTGGTTGGGGCTGAAGCTTTCTTT.

This clonotype was counted many times. The chain couples TRBV12-3 or TRBV12-4 to TRBJ2-1, with 11 bases lining up with TRBD2. The CDR3 has 15 residues. V lost 6 bases and J lost 2; bases outside the gene matches: 3. Here the CDR3 reads CASSPGLAAYNEQFF. The CDR3 coding sequence is TGTGCCAGCAGCCCGGGACTAGCGGCCTACAATGAGCAGTTCTTC.

In its sample, this clonotype was seen many times. The V call is TRBV12-3 or TRBV12-4, the J call TRBJ2-5; 7 bases map to TRBD1. This CDR3 contains 15 residues. V was pared by 4 bases and J by 7 bases, with 12 bases of the junction left unmatched. The CDR3 spells CASSSGTDRSRTQYF. The CDR3 bases are TGTGCCAGCAGTTCAGGGACGGACAGGTCGAGGACCCAGTACTTC.